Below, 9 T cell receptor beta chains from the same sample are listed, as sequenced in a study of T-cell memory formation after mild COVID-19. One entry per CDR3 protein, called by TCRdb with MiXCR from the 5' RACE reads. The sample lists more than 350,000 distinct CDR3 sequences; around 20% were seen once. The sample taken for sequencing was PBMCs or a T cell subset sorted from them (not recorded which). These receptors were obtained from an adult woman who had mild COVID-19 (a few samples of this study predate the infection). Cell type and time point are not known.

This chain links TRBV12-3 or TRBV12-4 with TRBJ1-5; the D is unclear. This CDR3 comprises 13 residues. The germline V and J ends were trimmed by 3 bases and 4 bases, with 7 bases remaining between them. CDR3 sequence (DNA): TGTGCCAGCAGTTTCCGGATAAATCAGCCCCAGCATTTT. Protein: CASSFRINQPQHF.

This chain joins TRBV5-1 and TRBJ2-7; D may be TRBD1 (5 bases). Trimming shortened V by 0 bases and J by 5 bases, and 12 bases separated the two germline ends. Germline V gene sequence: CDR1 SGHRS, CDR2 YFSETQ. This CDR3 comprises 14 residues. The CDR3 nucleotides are TGCGCCAGCAGCTTGGAGGCGGAAGGGGACGAGCAGTACTTC. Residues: CASSLEAEGDEQYF.

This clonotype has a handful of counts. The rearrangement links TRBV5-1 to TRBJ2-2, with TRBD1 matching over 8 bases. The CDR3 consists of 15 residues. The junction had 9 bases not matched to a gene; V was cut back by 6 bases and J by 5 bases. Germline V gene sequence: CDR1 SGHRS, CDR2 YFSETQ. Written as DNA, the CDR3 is TGCGCCAGCATCCTCGGACAGGGAACAACCGGGGAGCTGTTTTTT. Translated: CASILGQGTTGELFF.

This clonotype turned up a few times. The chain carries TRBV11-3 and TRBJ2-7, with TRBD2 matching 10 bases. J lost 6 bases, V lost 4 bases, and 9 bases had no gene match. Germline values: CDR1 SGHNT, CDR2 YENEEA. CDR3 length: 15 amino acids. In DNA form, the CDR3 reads TGTGCCAGCAGCTCTAGCGGGAGAGGTTATTTCGAGCAGTACTTC. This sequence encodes CASSSSGRGYFEQYF.

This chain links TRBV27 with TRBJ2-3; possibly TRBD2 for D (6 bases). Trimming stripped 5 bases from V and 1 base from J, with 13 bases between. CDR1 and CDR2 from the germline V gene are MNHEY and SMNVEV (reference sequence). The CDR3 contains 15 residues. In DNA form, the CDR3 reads TGTGCCAGCAGTCCTCTAGCGTATGGCACAGATACGCAGTATTTT. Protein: CASSPLAYGTDTQYF.

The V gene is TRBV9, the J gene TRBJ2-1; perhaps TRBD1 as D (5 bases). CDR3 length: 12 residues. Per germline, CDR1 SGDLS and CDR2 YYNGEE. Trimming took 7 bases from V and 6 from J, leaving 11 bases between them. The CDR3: CASGRVFNEQFF. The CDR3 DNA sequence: TGTGCCAGCGGCAGGGTTTTCAATGAGCAGTTCTTC.

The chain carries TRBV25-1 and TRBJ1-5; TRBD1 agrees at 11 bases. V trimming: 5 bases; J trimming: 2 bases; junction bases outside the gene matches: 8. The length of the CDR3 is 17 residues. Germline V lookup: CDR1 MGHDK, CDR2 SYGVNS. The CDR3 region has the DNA TGTGCCAGCAGTCCCGGGACAGGGGGTGTTGGCAATCAGCCCCAGCATTTT. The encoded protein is CASSPGTGGVGNQPQHF.

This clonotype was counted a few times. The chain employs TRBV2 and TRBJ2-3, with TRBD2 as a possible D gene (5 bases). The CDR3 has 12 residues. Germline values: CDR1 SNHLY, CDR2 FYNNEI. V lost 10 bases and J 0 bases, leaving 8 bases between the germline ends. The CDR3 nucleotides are TGTGCCATCGGAGGCAGCACAGATACGCAGTATTTT. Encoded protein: CAIGGSTDTQYF. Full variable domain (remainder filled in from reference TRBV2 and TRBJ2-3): EPEVTQTPSHQVTQMGQEVILRCVPISNHLYFYWYRQILGQKVEFLVSFYNNEISEKSEIFDDQFSVERPDGSNFTLKIRSTKLEDSAMYFCAIGGSTDTQYFGPGTRLTVL.

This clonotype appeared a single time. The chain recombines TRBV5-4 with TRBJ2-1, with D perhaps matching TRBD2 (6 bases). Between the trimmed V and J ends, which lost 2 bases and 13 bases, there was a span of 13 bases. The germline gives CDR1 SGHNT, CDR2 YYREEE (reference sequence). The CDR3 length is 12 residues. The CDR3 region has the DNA TGTGCCAGCAGCTTTGGAGGGGTCGGTCAGTTCTTC. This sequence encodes CASSFGGVGQFF.